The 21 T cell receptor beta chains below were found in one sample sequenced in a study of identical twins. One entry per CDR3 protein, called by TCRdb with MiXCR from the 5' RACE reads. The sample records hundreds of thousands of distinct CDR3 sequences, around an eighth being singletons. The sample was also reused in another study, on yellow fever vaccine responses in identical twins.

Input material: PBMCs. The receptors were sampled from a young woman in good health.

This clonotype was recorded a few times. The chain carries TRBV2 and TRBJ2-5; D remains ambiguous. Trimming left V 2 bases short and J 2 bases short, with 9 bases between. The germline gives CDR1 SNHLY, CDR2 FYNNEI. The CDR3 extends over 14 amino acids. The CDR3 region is CASSEPGTQETQYF. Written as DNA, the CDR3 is TGTGCCAGCAGTGAACCAGGAACACAAGAGACCCAGTACTTC.

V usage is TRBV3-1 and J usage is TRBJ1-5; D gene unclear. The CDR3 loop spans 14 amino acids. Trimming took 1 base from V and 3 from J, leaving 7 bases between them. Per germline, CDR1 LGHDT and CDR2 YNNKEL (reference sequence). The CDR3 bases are TGTGCCAGCAGCCAAGTGATGGACAATCAGCCCCAGCATTTT. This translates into CASSQVMDNQPQHF. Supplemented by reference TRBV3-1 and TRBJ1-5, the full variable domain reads DTAVSQTPKYLVTQMGNDKSIKCEQNLGHDTMYWYKQDSKKFLKIMFSYNNKELIINETVPNRFSPKSPDKAHLNLHINSLELGDSAVYFCASSQVMDNQPQHFGDGTRLSIL.

For the CDR3, the DNA is TGTGCCAGCAGCTTAAAGCAGGTCACTAGCGGGGCTCATGAGCAGTTCTTC. It yields the protein CASSLKQVTSGAHEQFF. The V call is TRBV7-3, the J call TRBJ2-1; 10 nucleotides align to TRBD2. V shed 1 base, J shed 8 bases, and the junction held 11 bases outside the gene matches. The CDR3 covers 17 residues. Germline V gene sequence: CDR1 SGHTA, CDR2 FQGTGA.

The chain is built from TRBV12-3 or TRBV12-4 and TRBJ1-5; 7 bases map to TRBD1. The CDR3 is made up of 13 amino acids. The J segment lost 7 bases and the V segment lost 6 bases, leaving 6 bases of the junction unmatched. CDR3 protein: CASSDRVEQPQHF. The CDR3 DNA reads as TGTGCCAGCAGCGACAGGGTTGAGCAGCCCCAGCATTTT.

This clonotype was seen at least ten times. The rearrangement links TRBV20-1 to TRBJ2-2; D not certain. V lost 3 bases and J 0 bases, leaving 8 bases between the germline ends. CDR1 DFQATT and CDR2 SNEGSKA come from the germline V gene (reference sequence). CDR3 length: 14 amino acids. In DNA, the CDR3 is TGCAGTGCTAGTGCGGATTCGAACACCGGGGAGCTGTTTTTT. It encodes CSASADSNTGELFF.

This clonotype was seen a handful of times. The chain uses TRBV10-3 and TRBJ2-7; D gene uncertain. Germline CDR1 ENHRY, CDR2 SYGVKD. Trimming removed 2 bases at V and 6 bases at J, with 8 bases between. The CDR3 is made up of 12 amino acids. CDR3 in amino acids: CAISEGPGEQYF. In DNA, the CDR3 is TGTGCCATCAGTGAGGGGCCTGGCGAGCAGTACTTC.

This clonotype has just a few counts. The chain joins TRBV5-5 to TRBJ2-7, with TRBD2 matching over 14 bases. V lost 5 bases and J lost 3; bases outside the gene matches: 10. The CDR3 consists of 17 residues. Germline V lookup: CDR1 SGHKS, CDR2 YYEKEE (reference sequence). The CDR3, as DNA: TGTGCCAGCAGTCCCGGACTAGCGGGAGGCACTCACTACGAGCAGTACTTC. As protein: CASSPGLAGGTHYEQYF.

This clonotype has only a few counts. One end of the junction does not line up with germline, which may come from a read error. CDR3 in DNA: TGTGCCAGCAGTCTAGCGGGAGGATTAATTGAGACCCAGTACTTC. Its protein product is CASSLAGGLIETQYF. This sequence joins TRBV12-3 or TRBV12-4 and TRBJ2-5, with 11 bases aligning to TRBD2. There are 15 residues in the CDR3.

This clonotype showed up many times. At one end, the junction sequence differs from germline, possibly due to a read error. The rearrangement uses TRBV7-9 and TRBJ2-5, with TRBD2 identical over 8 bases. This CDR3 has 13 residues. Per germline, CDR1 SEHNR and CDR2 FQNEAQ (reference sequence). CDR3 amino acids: CASSLAGSETQYF. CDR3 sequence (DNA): TGTGCCAGCAGTTTAGCGGGGAGTGAGACCCAGTACTTC.

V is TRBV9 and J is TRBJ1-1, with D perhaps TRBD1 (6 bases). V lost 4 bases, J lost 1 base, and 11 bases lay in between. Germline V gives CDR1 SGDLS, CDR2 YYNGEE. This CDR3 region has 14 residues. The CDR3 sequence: CASSSKQGNTEAFF. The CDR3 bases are TGTGCCAGCAGCTCCAAACAGGGGAACACTGAAGCTTTCTTT.

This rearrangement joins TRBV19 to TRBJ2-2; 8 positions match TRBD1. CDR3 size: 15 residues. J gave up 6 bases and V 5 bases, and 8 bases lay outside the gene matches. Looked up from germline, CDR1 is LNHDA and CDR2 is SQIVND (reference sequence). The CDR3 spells CASSRTGLFSGELFF. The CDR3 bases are TGTGCCAGTAGTCGGACAGGGTTATTTTCCGGGGAGCTGTTTTTT.

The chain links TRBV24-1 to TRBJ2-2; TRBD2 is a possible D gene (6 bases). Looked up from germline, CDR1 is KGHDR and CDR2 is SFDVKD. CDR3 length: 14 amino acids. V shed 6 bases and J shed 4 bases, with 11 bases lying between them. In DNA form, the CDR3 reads TGTGCCACCAGTCCTGGACTACTCACCGGGGAGCTGTTTTTT. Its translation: CATSPGLLTGELFF.

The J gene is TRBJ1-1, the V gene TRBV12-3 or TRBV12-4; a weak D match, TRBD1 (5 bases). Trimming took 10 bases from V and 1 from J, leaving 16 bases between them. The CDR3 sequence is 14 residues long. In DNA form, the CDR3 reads TGTGCCACCCACTTAGGACATTCGAACACTGAAGCTTTCTTT. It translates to CATHLGHSNTEAFF.

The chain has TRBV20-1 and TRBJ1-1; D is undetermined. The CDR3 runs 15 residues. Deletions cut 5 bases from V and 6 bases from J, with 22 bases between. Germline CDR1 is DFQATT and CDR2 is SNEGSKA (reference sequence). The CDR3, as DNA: TGCAGTGCTTTGGGCCATCTCGGGATAAACGCTGAAGCTTTCTTT. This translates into CSALGHLGINAEAFF.

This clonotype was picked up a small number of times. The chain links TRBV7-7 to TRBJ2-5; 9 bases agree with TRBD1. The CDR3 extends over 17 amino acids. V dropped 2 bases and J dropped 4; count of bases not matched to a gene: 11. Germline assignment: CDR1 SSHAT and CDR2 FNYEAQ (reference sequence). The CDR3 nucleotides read TGTGCCAGCAGCTTAAGACCTTGGACAGGGGCCTCAGAGACCCAGTACTTC. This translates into CASSLRPWTGASETQYF.

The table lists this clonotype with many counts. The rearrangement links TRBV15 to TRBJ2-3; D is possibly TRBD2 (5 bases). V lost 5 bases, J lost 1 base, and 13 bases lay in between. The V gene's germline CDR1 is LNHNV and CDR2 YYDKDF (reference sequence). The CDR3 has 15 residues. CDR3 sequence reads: CATSREWGGTDTQYF. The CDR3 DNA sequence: TGTGCCACCAGCCGCGAGTGGGGAGGCACAGATACGCAGTATTTT.

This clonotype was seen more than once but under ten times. CDR3 DNA sequence: TGTGCCAGCAGCTTAGTGTCAAGGAGGAGAGGTGATGGCTACACCTTC. This codes for CASSLVSRRRGDGYTF. This chain joins TRBV7-9 and TRBJ1-2, with no clear D. The CDR3 runs 16 residues. The V end lost 1 base, the J end lost 6 bases, and 18 bases lay between the germline ends. The germline gives CDR1 SEHNR, CDR2 FQNEAQ (reference sequence). The whole variable domain, filled in from reference TRBV7-9 and TRBJ1-2, reads DTGVSQNPRHKITKRGQNVTFRCDPISEHNRLYWYRQTLGQGPEFLTYFQNEAQLEKSRLLSDRFSAERPKGSFSTLEIQRTEQGDSAMYLCASSLVSRRRGDGYTFGSGTRLTVV.

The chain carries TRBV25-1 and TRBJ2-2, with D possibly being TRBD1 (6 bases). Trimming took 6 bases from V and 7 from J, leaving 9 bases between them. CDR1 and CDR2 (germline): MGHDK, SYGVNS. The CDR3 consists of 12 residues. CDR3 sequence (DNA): TGTGCCAGCAGAGCAGGGGTCGGGGAGCTGTTTTTT. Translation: CASRAGVGELFF.

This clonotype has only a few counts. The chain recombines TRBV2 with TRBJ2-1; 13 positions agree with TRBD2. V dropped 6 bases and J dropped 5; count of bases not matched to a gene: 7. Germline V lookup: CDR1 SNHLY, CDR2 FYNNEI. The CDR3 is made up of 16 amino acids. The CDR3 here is CASSATSGRVDNEQFF. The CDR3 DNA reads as TGTGCCAGCAGCGCCACTAGCGGGAGGGTTGACAATGAGCAGTTCTTC.

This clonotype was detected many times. CDR3: CASSQDRTGGIYNEQFF. The CDR3 DNA follows: TGTGCCAGCAGCCAAGATAGGACAGGGGGCATCTACAATGAGCAGTTCTTC. This chain joins TRBV4-2 and TRBJ2-1; 11 bases agree with TRBD1. Trimming cost V 0 bases and J 3 bases; bases outside gene matches: 4. This CDR3 has 17 residues. CDR1 is LGHNA, CDR2 YNFKEQ, per germline.

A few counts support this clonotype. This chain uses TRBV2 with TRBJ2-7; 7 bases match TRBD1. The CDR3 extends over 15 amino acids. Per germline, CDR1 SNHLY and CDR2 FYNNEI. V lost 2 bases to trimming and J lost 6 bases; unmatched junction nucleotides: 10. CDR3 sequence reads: CASSESLQGRGEQYF. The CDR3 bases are TGTGCCAGCAGTGAATCGTTACAGGGGCGCGGCGAGCAGTACTTC.